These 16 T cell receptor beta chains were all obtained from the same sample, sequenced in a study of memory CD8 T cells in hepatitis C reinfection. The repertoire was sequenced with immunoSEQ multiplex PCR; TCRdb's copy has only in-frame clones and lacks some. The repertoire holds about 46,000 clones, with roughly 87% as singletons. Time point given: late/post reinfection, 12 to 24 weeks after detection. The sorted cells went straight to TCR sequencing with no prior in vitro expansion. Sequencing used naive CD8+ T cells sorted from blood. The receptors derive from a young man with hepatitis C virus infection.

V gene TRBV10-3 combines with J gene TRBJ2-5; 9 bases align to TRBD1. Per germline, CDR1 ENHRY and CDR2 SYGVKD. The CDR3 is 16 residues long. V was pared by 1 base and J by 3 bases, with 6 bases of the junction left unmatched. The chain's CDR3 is CAISEWRTGVEETQYF. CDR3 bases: TGTGCCATCAGTGAGTGGAGGACAGGGGTCGAAGAGACCCAGTACTTC.

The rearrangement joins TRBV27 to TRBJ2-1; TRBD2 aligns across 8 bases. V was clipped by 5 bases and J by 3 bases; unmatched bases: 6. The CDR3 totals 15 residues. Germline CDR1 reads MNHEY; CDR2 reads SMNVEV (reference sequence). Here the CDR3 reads CASSPTSGIYNEQFF. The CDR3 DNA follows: TGTGCCAGCAGTCCTACTAGCGGAATCTACAATGAGCAGTTCTTC.

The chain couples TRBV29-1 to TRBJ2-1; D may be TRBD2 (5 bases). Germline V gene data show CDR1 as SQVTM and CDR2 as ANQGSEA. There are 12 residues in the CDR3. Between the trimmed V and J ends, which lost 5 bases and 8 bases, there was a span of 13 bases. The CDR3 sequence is CSVSLDGDEQFF. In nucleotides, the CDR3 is TGCAGCGTTTCCCTCGACGGGGATGAGCAGTTCTTC.

The DNA for the CDR3 is TGTGCCACCGGGTGGTCGGGCAATGAGCAGTTCTTC. This gives the protein CATGWSGNEQFF. The V call is TRBV19, the J call TRBJ2-1; unclear D gene. V gave up 10 bases and J gave up 6 bases, with 13 bases separating them. CDR1 LNHDA and CDR2 SQIVND come from the germline V gene (reference sequence). The CDR3 is made up of 12 amino acids.

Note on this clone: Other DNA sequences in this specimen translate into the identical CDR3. The CDR3 region has the DNA TGTGCCAGCAGCTTAGTGACAGGGGACGAGCAGTACGTC. Translating it yields CASSLVTGDEQYV. The V call is TRBV7-2, the J call TRBJ2-7, with 8 bases lining up with TRBD1. Germline CDR1 reads SGHTA; CDR2 reads FQGNSA. Unmatched junction bases numbered 1, after V lost 1 base and J lost 5 bases. CDR3 size: 13 residues.

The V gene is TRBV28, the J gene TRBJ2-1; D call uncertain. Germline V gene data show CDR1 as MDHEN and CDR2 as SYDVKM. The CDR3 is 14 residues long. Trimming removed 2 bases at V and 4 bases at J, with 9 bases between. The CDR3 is CASSLAETYNEQFF. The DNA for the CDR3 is TGTGCCAGCAGTTTAGCGGAGACTTACAATGAGCAGTTCTTC.

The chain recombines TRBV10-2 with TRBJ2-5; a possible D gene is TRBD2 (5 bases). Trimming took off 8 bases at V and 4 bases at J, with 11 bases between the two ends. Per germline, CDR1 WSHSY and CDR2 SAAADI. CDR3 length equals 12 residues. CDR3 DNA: TGCGCCAGCGCGACTGAGGGAGAGACCCAGTACTTC. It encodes CASATEGETQYF.

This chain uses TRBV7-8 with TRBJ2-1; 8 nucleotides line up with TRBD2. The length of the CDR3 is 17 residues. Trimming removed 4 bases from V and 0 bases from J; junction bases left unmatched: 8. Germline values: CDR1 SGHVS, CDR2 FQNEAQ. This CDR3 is CASSSTSVTGSYNEQFF. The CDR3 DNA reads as TGTGCCAGCAGCTCGACTAGCGTTACGGGCTCCTACAATGAGCAGTTCTTC.

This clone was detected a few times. In DNA form, the CDR3 reads TGTGCCAGCAGTGAGGGACAGGGGTATGGCTACACCTTC. Translation gives CASSEGQGYGYTF. The rearrangement uses TRBV6-5 and TRBJ1-2, with 10 bases aligning to TRBD1. Germline V gene data show CDR1 as MNHEY and CDR2 as SVGAGI. The CDR3 sequence is 13 residues long. V was pared by 5 bases and J by 5 bases, with 2 bases of the junction left unmatched.

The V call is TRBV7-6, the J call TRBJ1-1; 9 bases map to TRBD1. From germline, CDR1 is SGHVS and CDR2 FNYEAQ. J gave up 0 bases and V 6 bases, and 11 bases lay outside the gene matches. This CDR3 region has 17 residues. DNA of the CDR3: TGTGCCAGCAGTCGATCTGCCGGGACAGGGATGAACACTGAAGCTTTCTTT. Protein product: CASSRSAGTGMNTEAFF.

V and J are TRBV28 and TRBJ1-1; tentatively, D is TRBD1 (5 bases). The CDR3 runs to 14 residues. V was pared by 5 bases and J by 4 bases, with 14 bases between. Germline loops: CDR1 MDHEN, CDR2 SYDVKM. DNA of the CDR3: TGTGCCAGCAGTCCATGGACATCTAGCACTGAAGCTTTCTTT. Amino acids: CASSPWTSSTEAFF.

CDR3: CASSIGTGGVQPQHF. The CDR3, as DNA: TGTGCCAGTAGTATTGGGACAGGGGGCGTTCAGCCCCAGCATTTT. The gene calls are TRBV19 and TRBJ1-5; TRBD1 aligns across 12 bases. The V and J ends lost 3 bases and 6 bases, in that order; junction bases with no gene match: 3. CDR3 size: 15 residues. Germline V lookup: CDR1 LNHDA, CDR2 SQIVND (reference sequence).

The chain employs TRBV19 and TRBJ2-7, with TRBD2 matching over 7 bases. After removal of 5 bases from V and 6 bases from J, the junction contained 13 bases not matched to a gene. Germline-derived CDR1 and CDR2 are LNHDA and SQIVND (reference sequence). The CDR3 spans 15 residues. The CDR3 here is CASSGGVGSQTEQYF. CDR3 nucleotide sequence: TGTGCCAGTAGTGGGGGGGTGGGTAGCCAAACCGAGCAGTACTTC.

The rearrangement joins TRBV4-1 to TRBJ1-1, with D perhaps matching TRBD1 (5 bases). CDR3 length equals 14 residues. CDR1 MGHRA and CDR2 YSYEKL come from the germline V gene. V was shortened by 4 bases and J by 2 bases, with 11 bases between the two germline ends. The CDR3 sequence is CASSPWGGNTEAFF. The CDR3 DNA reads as TGCGCCAGCAGCCCGTGGGGGGGAAACACTGAAGCTTTCTTT.

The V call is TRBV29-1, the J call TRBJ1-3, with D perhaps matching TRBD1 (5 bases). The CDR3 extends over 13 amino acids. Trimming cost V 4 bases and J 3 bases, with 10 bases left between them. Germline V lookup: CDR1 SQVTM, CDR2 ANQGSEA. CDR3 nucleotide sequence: TGCAGCGTTGCCCCGGGGGATGGAAACACCATATATTTT. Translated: CSVAPGDGNTIYF.

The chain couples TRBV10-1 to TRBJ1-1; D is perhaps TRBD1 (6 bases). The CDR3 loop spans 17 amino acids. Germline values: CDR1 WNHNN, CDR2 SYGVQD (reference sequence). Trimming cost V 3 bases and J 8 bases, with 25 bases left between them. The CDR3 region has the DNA TGCGCCAGCAGTGATCCACAGGGTGAGGGTCGCCCCGGAGAAGCTTTCTTT. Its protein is CASSDPQGEGRPGEAFF.